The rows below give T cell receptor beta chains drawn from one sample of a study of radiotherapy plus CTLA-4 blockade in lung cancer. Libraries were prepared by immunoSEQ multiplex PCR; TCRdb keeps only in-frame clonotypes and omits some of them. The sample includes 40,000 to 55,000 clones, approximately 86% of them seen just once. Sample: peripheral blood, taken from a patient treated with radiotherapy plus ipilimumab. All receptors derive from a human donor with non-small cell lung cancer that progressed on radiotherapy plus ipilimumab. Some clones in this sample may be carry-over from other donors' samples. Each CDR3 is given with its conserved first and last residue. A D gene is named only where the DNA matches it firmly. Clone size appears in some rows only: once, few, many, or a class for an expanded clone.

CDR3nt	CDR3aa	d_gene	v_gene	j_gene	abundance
TGTGCCAGCAGTTACTCGTTCCCGGACACCCCGGGTCAGCCCCAGCATTTT	CASSYSFPDTPGQPQHF	-	TRBV6-7	TRBJ1-5	-
TGTGCCAGCAGTCCGTCTCGGACAGGGACTCAGCCCCAGCATTTT	CASSPSRTGTQPQHF	TRBD1	TRBV6-5	TRBJ1-5	-
TGTGCCAGCAGCCTCGGGACAGGGGGTAGAAAACTGTTTTTT	CASSLGTGGRKLFF	TRBD1	TRBV7-9	TRBJ1-4	-
TGTGCTAGTGGTTCGGAGTGGAACTATGGCTACACCTTC	CASGSEWNYGYTF	-	TRBV12-5	TRBJ1-2	-
TGTGCCAGTAGTATCACCCCAGGGGGCCGCGACGAGCAGTACTTC	CASSITPGGRDEQYF	TRBD1	TRBV19	TRBJ2-7	-
TGTGCCAGCAGTAGGACAGAGAGGTACACCGGGGAGCTGTTTTTT	CASSRTERYTGELFF	-	TRBV27	TRBJ2-2	-
TGTGCCAGCAGTCCTAAAGAGACCCAGTACTTC	CASSPKETQYF	-	TRBV27	TRBJ2-5	few
TGTGCCACCAGCAGAGAGGGCGGGAGCCACGAGCAGTACTTC	CATSREGGSHEQYF	TRBD2	TRBV15	TRBJ2-7	-
TGTGCCAGCAGTAAGACGACAGGGGTTAAAGAGACCCAGTACTTC	CASSKTTGVKETQYF	TRBD1	TRBV6-6	TRBJ2-5	-
TGTGCCAGCAGCGTAGGTTTAGGGACTAGAGTAGTCAATGAGCAGTTCTTC	CASSVGLGTRVVNEQFF	TRBD2	TRBV9	TRBJ2-1	-
TGTGCCAGCTCACCACAGTTCAGCGGTCAAGAGACCCAGTACTTC	CASSPQFSGQETQYF	-	TRBV18	TRBJ2-5	-
TGTGCCAGCAGGCGAAGACAGGGCATGAGCAATCAGCCCCAGCATTTT	CASRRRQGMSNQPQHF	TRBD1	TRBV2	TRBJ1-5	-
TGTGCCAGCAGCATCAGGGGGAGCTCCTACAATGAGCAGTTCTTC	CASSIRGSSYNEQFF	TRBD1	TRBV7-2	TRBJ2-1	-
TGCAGTGCTGAAACAGAAAACACCATATATTTT	CSAETENTIYF	-	TRBV20-1	TRBJ1-3	once
TGTGCCAGCAGTACGACAGGGGGAGGAACTGAAGCTTTCTTT	CASSTTGGGTEAFF	TRBD1	TRBV2	TRBJ1-1	-
TGTGCCTGGGCCCCAGGGGGCGACTCACCCCTCCACTTT	CAWAPGGDSPLHF	TRBD1	TRBV30	TRBJ1-6	-
TGTGCCAGCAGCTTAATCTCCAGAACAGGAAATTACAATGAGCAGTTCTTC	CASSLISRTGNYNEQFF	-	TRBV11-2	TRBJ2-1	-
TGTGCCAGCAGTGAACGGACAGGGAGAGAGACCCAGTACTTC	CASSERTGRETQYF	TRBD1	TRBV2	TRBJ2-5	-
TGTGCCAGCAGTTACTCTGGACTAGCGCCGTACAATGAGCAGTTCTTC	CASSYSGLAPYNEQFF	TRBD2	TRBV6-6	TRBJ2-1	-
TGTGCTAGTGGTTTGGTACGCCAGGGAAACACCGGGGAGCTGTTTTTT	CASGLVRQGNTGELFF	-	TRBV12-5	TRBJ2-2	-
TGTGCCAGCAGCCTCGGACAGGTACAAGAGACCCAGTACTTC	CASSLGQVQETQYF	TRBD1	TRBV7-8	TRBJ2-5	-
TGTGCCAGCAGCTTAGGGTCAGGGATAGGGGCAGATACGCAGTATTTT	CASSLGSGIGADTQYF	-	TRBV7-2	TRBJ2-3	-
TGTGCCAGCAGCTTCCGGACTAGCGGGATCCTTGACCCAGATACGCAGTATTTT	CASSFRTSGILDPDTQYF	TRBD2	TRBV13	TRBJ2-3	-
TGTGCCAGCAGTTCCCCGAGGGGTGGGGGCCCGAACACTGAAGCTTTCTTT	CASSSPRGGGPNTEAFF	-	TRBV11-2	TRBJ1-1	-
TGTGCCAGCAGCGCCCTACAGGGGGCGAATGGAGAGACCCAGTACTTC	CASSALQGANGETQYF	TRBD1	TRBV5-8	TRBJ2-5	-
TGTGCCAGCAGTTACTCCCCGGCGGCGACCTACGAGCAGTACTTC	CASSYSPAATYEQYF	-	TRBV6-5	TRBJ2-7	-
TGCAGCGTTAAACCCAGTGACAGGGGGGGCACTGAAGCTTTCTTT	CSVKPSDRGGTEAFF	TRBD1	TRBV29-1	TRBJ1-1	-
TGTGCCAGTAGTTACCGGACCCGGGACAGGGGGCCTGGGGCCAACGTCCTGACTTTC	CASSYRTRDRGPGANVLTF	TRBD1	TRBV19	TRBJ2-6	once
TGTGCCAGCTCACCGATGGGAGAAAATCAGCCCCAGCATTTT	CASSPMGENQPQHF	-	TRBV18	TRBJ1-5	-
TGTGCCAGCGGGGAGTGGGGGGGCCGTGGCTACACCTTC	CASGEWGGRGYTF	-	TRBV2	TRBJ1-2	few
TGTGCCAGCAGTTTAAGGCGGGACTCGTACAATGAGCAGTTCTTC	CASSLRRDSYNEQFF	-	TRBV27	TRBJ2-1	once
TGTGCCAGCAGCTTAGGACAGGGGAAGATCTACGAGCAGTACTTC	CASSLGQGKIYEQYF	TRBD1	TRBV11-2	TRBJ2-7	-
TGTGCCAGCAGTAGGGACAGCTTCTATGGCTACACCTTC	CASSRDSFYGYTF	TRBD1	TRBV6-5	TRBJ1-2	few
TGCGCCAGCAGCCAATGGGGACAGGGGGACACTGAAGCTTTCTTT	CASSQWGQGDTEAFF	TRBD1	TRBV4-3	TRBJ1-1	-
TGTGCCAGCTCACCCGGGACAGGGCCCAATGAGCAGTTCTTC	CASSPGTGPNEQFF	TRBD1	TRBV18	TRBJ2-1	-
TGTGCCTGGAGTGGAGAATTGAGCTCCTACGAGCAGTACTTC	CAWSGELSSYEQYF	-	TRBV30	TRBJ2-7	-
TGTGCTAGTGGCCCCGACACCTCTTGGTCCTACGAGCAGTACTTC	CASGPDTSWSYEQYF	-	TRBV12-5	TRBJ2-7	-
TGTGCCAGCAGACCGACAGGGATGGATGAAAAACTGTTTTTT	CASRPTGMDEKLFF	TRBD1	TRBV6-6	TRBJ1-4	-
TGTGCCAGCAGCTTACGACAGGATCTAAACATTCAGTACTTC	CASSLRQDLNIQYF	-	TRBV7-2	TRBJ2-4	-
TGTGCCAGCAGCAATCGGTGCCAAGCGGGACAGGGGAACACCGGGGAGCTGTTTTTT	CASSNRCQAGQGNTGELFF	-	TRBV21-1	TRBJ2-2	-
TGTGCCAGCAGTGACAGGGTGCCCGGGGAGCTGTTTTTT	CASSDRVPGELFF	TRBD1	TRBV7-2	TRBJ2-2	-
TGTGCCAGTAGTCAGGGGAACACTGAAGCTTTCTTT	CASSQGNTEAFF	-	TRBV19	TRBJ1-1	few
TGTGCCAGCAGCTTAGATCATGGAGCTGAAGCTTTCTTT	CASSLDHGAEAFF	-	TRBV11-2	TRBJ1-1	few
TGCGCCAGCAGCTGGATTAGCGGGACCACAGATACGCAGTATTTT	CASSWISGTTDTQYF	TRBD2	TRBV4-1	TRBJ2-3	-
TGTGCCAGTAGTACGGGCCGGGACACAAGCTCTGGAAACACCATATATTTT	CASSTGRDTSSGNTIYF	-	TRBV19	TRBJ1-3	once
TGTGCCAGCAGTTTATCGAGGGGGACAGGGGTAAAAGAGCAGTACTTC	CASSLSRGTGVKEQYF	TRBD1	TRBV27	TRBJ2-7	-
TGTGCCAGCAGCTTGACACTAGCGGTTTACAATGAGCAGTTCTTC	CASSLTLAVYNEQFF	TRBD2	TRBV5-5	TRBJ2-1	-
TGCGCCAGCGGCACCAATCAGCCCCAGCATTTT	CASGTNQPQHF	-	TRBV10-1	TRBJ1-5	few
TGCGCCAGCAGCCCCACCTATAATTCACCCCTCCACTTT	CASSPTYNSPLHF	-	TRBV5-1	TRBJ1-6	-
TGCGCCAGCAATGCCGGGACTAGCGGGGGCAATGAGCAGTTCTTC	CASNAGTSGGNEQFF	TRBD2	TRBV10-1	TRBJ2-1	-
TGCGCCAGCAGTGTCGCGAGTCACGACAGGCTCTGGGATGGCTACACCTTC	CASSVASHDRLWDGYTF	-	TRBV10-1	TRBJ1-2	once